This T cell receptor beta chain was observed in a study of CD8 T cells in Susac syndrome. In the study overall: Treatment status at blood draw for the Susac syndrome patients was therapy-naive, corticosteroids, or intravenous immunoglobulin alone. Overall study results and limits: It was acknowledged in the study that its TCR sequencing and HLA analysis involved a relatively small number of individuals.

CDR3 length: 12 amino acids. V gave up 6 bases and J gave up 4 bases, with 7 bases separating them. For this clonotype: What it recognizes is unknown.

An input of roughly 0.5 to 1 ug of RNA was subjected to reverse transcription using random hexamers. TCRdb re-called the immunoSEQ multiplex PCR reads through MiXCR, storing one row per CDR3 protein. The table includes roughly 100,000 distinct CDR3 sequences, roughly 96% detected once. This chain connects TRBV12-3 or TRBV12-4 to TRBJ1-5; no clear D gene. This receptor was taken from a human donor with Susac syndrome. The sequenced material came from CD8+ T cells from PBMCs. The CDR3 region has the DNA TGTGCCAGCAGCGAGGGTAATCAGCCCCAGCATTTT. It yields the protein CASSEGNQPQHF.